The 9 T cell receptor beta chains reported below all come from one sample, sequenced in a study of cytomegalovirus exposure and HLA in healthy donors. Amplification used 60 Vbeta primers and 13 Jbeta primers. Sequenced by immunoSEQ multiplex PCR; TCRdb stores in-frame clones only, minus some. The data show some 78,000 clones, about four fifths seen once. The material sequenced was PBMCs. The receptor set was obtained from a man aged 50-60 years in good health and CMV-seropositive.

This clone was detected only a few times. The J gene is TRBJ2-7, the V gene TRBV7-2; TRBD2 matches at 9 bases. The CDR3 covers 15 residues. CDR1 and CDR2 (germline): SGHTA, FQGNSA. Trimming cost V 3 bases and J 6 bases; bases outside gene matches: 9. As DNA, the CDR3 is TGTGCCAGCAGCTTTAGCGGGAGAGGTCGGTTCGAGCAGTACTTC. Amino acid sequence: CASSFSGRGRFEQYF.

The V gene is TRBV6-1, the J gene TRBJ2-7; 9 nucleotides agree with TRBD1. Trimming removed 11 bases from V and 9 bases from J; junction bases left unmatched: 14. The germline V gene encodes CDR1 MNHNS and CDR2 SASEGT. The CDR3 runs 13 residues. Here the CDR3 DNA reads TGTGCCGGAGGCATGGGACAGGGACGTGGGCAGTACTTC. This codes for CAGGMGQGRGQYF.

V and J are TRBV27 and TRBJ2-7, with TRBD2 matching 7 bases. The CDR3 totals 16 residues. Looked up from germline, CDR1 is MNHEY and CDR2 is SMNVEV (reference sequence). V trimming: 3 bases; J trimming: 5 bases; junction bases outside the gene matches: 13. CDR3 amino acids: CASSLRASGVGDEQYF. The CDR3 DNA follows: TGTGCCAGCAGTTTGAGGGCTAGCGGAGTAGGGGACGAGCAGTACTTC.

This chain uses TRBV15 with TRBJ2-7; D possibly corresponds to TRBD2 (6 bases). The V end lost 0 bases, the J end lost 0 bases, and 6 bases lay between the germline ends. Germline CDR1 is LNHNV and CDR2 is YYDKDF (reference sequence). The CDR3 runs to 14 residues. In DNA, the CDR3 is TGTGCCACCAGCAGAGAGGAGGGCTCCTACGAGCAGTACTTC. As protein: CATSREEGSYEQYF.

V usage is TRBV10-3 and J usage is TRBJ2-1; the D gene is possibly TRBD1 (6 bases). CDR1 and CDR2 from the germline V gene are ENHRY and SYGVKD. This CDR3 has 15 amino acids. Trimming took off 3 bases at V and 4 bases at J, with 13 bases between the two ends. CDR3 residues: CAISDPGERYNEQFF. The CDR3 nucleotides read TGTGCCATCAGTGACCCAGGGGAAAGGTACAATGAGCAGTTCTTC.

As DNA, the CDR3 is TGTGCCAGTAGTTCACGGACAGGGGGGATCTATGGCTACACCTTC. Amino acids: CASSSRTGGIYGYTF. V and J are TRBV19 and TRBJ1-2; 10 nucleotides match TRBD1. V shed 5 bases, J shed 4 bases, and the junction held 7 bases outside the gene matches. The CDR3 runs to 15 residues. Looked up from germline, CDR1 is LNHDA and CDR2 is SQIVND (reference sequence). Based on the CDR3 plus reference TRBV19 and TRBJ1-2, the full variable domain is DGGITQSPKYLFRKEGQNVTLSCEQNLNHDAMYWYRQDPGQGLRLIYYSQIVNDFQKGDIAEGYSVSREKKESFPLTVTSAQKNPTAFYLCASSSRTGGIYGYTFGSGTRLTVV.

Remarks on this clone: At the DNA level, this CDR3 is encoded by other sequences in the same sample as well. Here the CDR3 reads CASSYDTNYGYTF. The CDR3 DNA reads TGTGCCAGCAGTTACGATACAAACTATGGCTACACCTTC. The gene calls are TRBV6-5 and TRBJ1-2; D is unresolved. The CDR3 contains 13 residues. CDR1 is MNHEY, CDR2 SVGAGI, per germline. Trimming removed 2 bases from V and 2 bases from J, with 6 bases in between.

This clone occurred a few times. This chain connects TRBV30 to TRBJ1-1; D remains ambiguous. Germline CDR1 reads GTSNPN; CDR2 reads SVGIG (reference sequence). The CDR3 covers 11 residues. The ends were cut back, 0 bases at V and 5 bases at J, with 4 bases in the middle. Here the CDR3 reads CAWSVQTEAFF. DNA of the CDR3: TGTGCCTGGAGTGTCCAGACTGAAGCTTTCTTT.

The table lists this clone with a few counts. This chain uses TRBV4-2 with TRBJ2-1, with 9 bases identical to TRBD1. Germline V gene sequence: CDR1 LGHNA, CDR2 YNFKEQ. V lost 5 bases to trimming and J lost 8 bases; unmatched junction nucleotides: 4. The CDR3 consists of 13 residues. CDR3 loop: CASSGQGMDEQFF. The CDR3 DNA follows: TGTGCCAGCAGCGGACAGGGGATGGATGAGCAGTTCTTC.